This T cell receptor (beta chain) comes out of a study of cytomegalovirus exposure and HLA in healthy donors. Study findings and constraints: Owing to their indistinguishability, certain V segments, notably TRBV6-2 and TRBV6-3, were excluded.

This PCR relied on a set of 60 Vbeta primers and 13 Jbeta primers. This table comes from immunoSEQ multiplex PCR, and its TCRdb copy is limited to in-frame clones, with some not included. The sample contains some 120,000 clones, roughly 78% of which appear only once. As concerns this clone: Antigen unknown.

CDR1 SGDLS and CDR2 YYNGEE come from the germline V gene. This CDR3 is built from 15 residues. Trimming pared 0 bases from V and 1 base from J, leaving 9 bases between. J is TRBJ2-3 and V is TRBV9; D is possibly TRBD2 (5 bases). The TCR was taken from a man aged 25 to 45 in good health and CMV-seropositive. Sequenced: PBMCs. The CDR3 bases are TGTGCCAGCAGCGTAGGCGAGGGCGGCACAGATACGCAGTATTTT. It translates to CASSVGEGGTDTQYF. Full variable domain (missing parts from reference TRBV9 and TRBJ2-3): DSGVTQTPKHLITATGQRVTLRCSPRSGDLSVYWYQQSLDQGLQFLIQYYNGEERAKGNILERFSAQQFPDLHSELNLSSLELGDSALYFCASSVGEGGTDTQYFGPGTRLTVL.